This record covers a single TCR beta chain. This CDR3 is 14 amino acids long. Trimming cost V 5 bases and J 1 base, with 12 bases left between them. Germline V lookup: CDR1 SGHNT, CDR2 YYREEE (reference sequence). The data are from a study of cytomegalovirus exposure and HLA in healthy donors. PCR primers comprised 60 Vbeta and 13 Jbeta primers. Libraries were prepared by immunoSEQ multiplex PCR; TCRdb keeps only in-frame clonotypes and omits some of them. The table has about 250,000 clones, 75% to 90% seen once. The sample comprised PBMCs. This receptor was taken from a girl between 2 and 10 years old in good health and CMV-seronegative. The V gene is TRBV5-4, the J gene TRBJ1-1; the D gene is possibly TRBD1 (5 bases). In nucleotides, the CDR3 is TGTGCCAGCAGGCAAGACAGCCAGAACACTGAAGCTTTCTTT. It yields the protein CASRQDSQNTEAFF.